The 4 T cell receptor beta chains below all came from one sample that was sequenced in a study of blood T cell repertoires in COVID-19. Sequencing was performed with immunoSEQ multiplex PCR; in TCRdb, only in-frame clones are kept and a portion is missing. Altogether about 220,000 clones are present, 80% being singletons, with the ten largest covering approximately 5%. What was sequenced was peripheral blood. The receptor source for this set is a human donor in a cohort sampled during active COVID-19.

V usage is TRBV5-1 and J usage is TRBJ2-5; 7 bases map to TRBD2. CDR3 length equals 13 residues. The V gene end was trimmed by 4 bases and the J gene end by 4 bases; junction bases not matched to a gene: 4. CDR1 and CDR2 from the germline V gene are SGHRS and YFSETQ. The CDR3, as DNA: TGCGCCAGCAGCGGATCGGGAGGAGAGACCCAGTACTTC. Translating gives CASSGSGGETQYF.

J is TRBJ2-3 and V is TRBV24-1; TRBD2 matches at 11 bases. J gave up 2 bases and V 3 bases, and 9 bases lay outside the gene matches. Germline CDR1 and CDR2: KGHDR and SFDVKD. The CDR3 totals 18 residues. For the CDR3, the DNA is TGTGCCACCAGTGATCCACGGACTAGCGGGTTGGTCACAGATACGCAGTATTTT. This codes for CATSDPRTSGLVTDTQYF.

The chain links TRBV23-1 to TRBJ2-1; 7 bases align to TRBD2. TRBV23-1 falls under the ORF class, with uncertain function. The CDR3 spans 16 residues. Unmatched junction bases numbered 8, after V lost 4 bases and J lost 2 bases. The CDR3 DNA follows: TGCGCCAGCAGTCTGGGGGGGGGACTGGCCTACAATGAGCAGTTCTTC. It yields the protein CASSLGGGLAYNEQFF.

This chain connects TRBV18 to TRBJ1-1; D is possibly TRBD1 (6 bases). This CDR3 comprises 14 residues. Germline CDR1 reads KGHSH; CDR2 reads LQKENI. V lost 4 bases to trimming and J lost 1 base, with 10 bases between them. The CDR3 nucleotides read TGTGCCAGCTCACGGACAGCGACGAACACTGAAGCTTTCTTT. This gives the protein CASSRTATNTEAFF.